This T cell receptor (beta chain) comes out of a study of blood T cell repertoires in COVID-19. Study-wide context: Spain, Italy and the United States supplied samples that represented acute and convalescent COVID-19. The cDNA or gDNA used as material had been derived from T cells, B-cell-depleted T cells, or PBMCs.

Original analysis: Reference gene primer amplification yielded estimated nucleated cell counts. Some clones are missing from TCRdb's copy, which holds only in-frame ones; the method was immunoSEQ multiplex PCR. V and J calls and clone size are given by that table; D and trimming were obtained from the DNA. The sample lists about 180,000 clones, around 80% occurring once. V gave up 10 bases and J gave up 8 bases; unmatched junction bases: 19. CDR1 and CDR2 from the germline V gene are LNHDA and SQIVND (reference sequence). This CDR3 contains 17 residues. The sequence derives from a man between 65 and 79 years old with active or convalescent COVID-19. The source material was peripheral blood. V is TRBV19 and J is TRBJ2-2, with 10 bases identical to TRBD2. CDR3 amino acids: CATGLSAGGTSGGELFF. In DNA form, the CDR3 reads TGTGCCACTGGGCTCTCAGCGGGAGGGACGAGTGGGGGGGAGCTGTTTTTT. The full variable domain, completed using reference TRBV19 and TRBJ2-2, is DGGITQSPKYLFRKEGQNVTLSCEQNLNHDAMYWYRQDPGQGLRLIYYSQIVNDFQKGDIAEGYSVSREKKESFPLTVTSAQKNPTAFYLCATGLSAGGTSGGELFFGEGSRLTVL.